What follows describes a single T cell receptor beta chain. What this receptor recognizes is not known. Base qualities are not at hand, and no much larger clone is one base apart. These data are taken from a study of cytomegalovirus exposure and HLA in healthy donors (dated by TCRdb to between 2016 and 2019). For the wider study: An earlier analysis of about 560 of the donors reported over 250 Gb of sequence data and around 120 million unique TCR beta sequences obtained from about 179 million T cells. Roughly 290 gigabases of sequencing data and tens of millions of unique TCR sequences made up an early release that covered several hundred HLA-typed donors. Among the approximately 430 genotyped donors, roughly 80% belonged to the genetic ancestry cluster associated with self-reported Caucasian donors. The aim of the study was to test whether cataloging public T cell receptors could identify signatures of past pathogen exposure. The study profiled the T cell repertoires of hundreds of subjects by immunosequencing and related them to cytomegalovirus serostatus. A separate validation cohort of 100 to 150 different subjects was used in addition to the approximately 670-subject first cohort. The study combined high-throughput TCR immunosequencing, statistical association of individual TCRs with disease status, and machine learning to predict cytomegalovirus infection status. A later analysis re-examined previously published TCR beta repertoires from 610 or so donors and added high-resolution HLA genotyping to investigate patterns of TCR occurrence. Rather than drawing on any new phenotypic data, the later analysis identified candidate immune exposures from TCR beta sequences and the way those sequences occurred across donors. An earlier analysis of 587 of the donors applied high-throughput TCR beta sequencing to assess whether each TCR beta V gene segment acted as functional or pseudogenic. Donor age, sex, ethnicity and CMV serostatus were compiled together with the repertoire data. A later genetic analysis used genome-wide SNP genotypes for about 65% of the 666 donors, treating that subset as a discovery cohort. All discovery cohort repertoires had been generated using a single sequencing platform. Both class I and class II loci were covered by HLA typing, at four-digit resolution. The number of donors typed differed by locus, with 629-630 for A, B, C, DRB1 and DQB1, more than 500 for DQA1, 600 to 610 for DPA1, and around 450 for DPB1. About 5 DR-DQ haplotypes were handled as single units for association and clustering, since linkage in the cohort was strong. On average, about 240,000 unique TCR beta nucleotide sequences were sequenced per donor among a few hundred genotyped donors of the cohort, with roughly 18% of those sequences being non-productive. Here is what the overall study found, with its caveats: A total of around 150 TCR beta chains were listed by the study as associated with cytomegalovirus. A later analysis found that HLA-associated TCR beta chains were more clonally expanded and had lower generation probabilities than equally common non-associated chains. The authors suggested that the approach could potentially be generalized to other disease states and immunological phenotypes. Most TCR sequences were observed very rarely across donors, whereas some public TCRs were present in many individuals. In a later analysis, most CMV-associated TCR beta chains were found to appear HLA-restricted, with HLA associations seemingly driven largely by CMV exposure. In a later analysis, several top co-occurrence clusters were reported to appear linked to parvovirus B19, influenza, CMV and Epstein-Barr virus. V-gene and J-gene trimming of TCR beta chains was associated with a missense DCLRE1C variant in a later genetic analysis, and the association was replicated in an independent cohort. A cluster of highly shared sequence variants was judged likely to represent a technical artifact of the sequencing pipeline. The only immune exposure information available for the cohort was CMV serostatus. An earlier analysis of approximately 600 of the donors showed that most TCR beta V segments appeared in productive rearrangements either about 87% or about 30% of the time, which broadly matched IMGT annotations. Strong co-occurrence of HLA alleles, especially DR and DQ, made assigning TCR associations to individual alleles difficult. The presence/absence analyses assumed that sequencing depth was roughly uniform across donors, and that assumption may not be true. The classifier was reported to diagnose cytomegalovirus status with high specificity and sensitivity in both the original and validation cohorts. This cohort had only TCR beta chains sequenced, and the lack of alpha or paired-chain data limited which features could be detected. According to a later genetic analysis, donors in an Asian-associated ancestry cluster had fewer N-insertions in productive TCRs than the roughly 700-donor mean. Because HLA typing was unavailable for some donors at each locus, only the typed subset was used in association tests. In a later analysis, the rate of TCR association differed among HLA loci, with DRB1 alleles having the most associated TCRs and HLA-C alleles having the fewest. Because counts were too low, seventeen rarely observed V segments, including chromosome 9 orphons, were left out of the earlier analysis of roughly 600 of the donors. At a false discovery rate of 0.05, a later analysis linked under 20,000 TCR beta sequences to specific HLA alleles. In vitro tests confirmed that a few of the cytomegalovirus-associated TCR beta chains recognize cytomegalovirus antigens. Correlated functional status among segregating V segments might reflect linkage disequilibrium, but an unknown experimental factor could not be ruled out. A further reported finding was that TCR beta sequences accurately predicted the HLA-A and HLA-B alleles for most subjects in the first cohort.

The library was produced with the immunoSEQ multiplex PCR assay. For the multiplex PCR, a mixture combining 60 forward primers for TCR Vbeta segments and 13 reverse primers for TCR Jbeta segments was used. A multiplex PCR assay on genomic DNA amplified the CDR3 region of rearranged TCR beta genes. The amplified TCR beta libraries were sequenced on the Illumina HiSeq System as 87-base-pair reads. In the paper's pipeline: In a later analysis, tens of millions of unique TCR beta chains were counted across the 650 to 750 repertoires, and approximately 9.9 million of these chains were shared by at least two donors. Raw reads were error-corrected and collapsed into unique sequences by a nearest-neighbor algorithm in which closely related sequences were merged to remove PCR and sequencing errors. V, D and J gene segments were assigned by aligning CDR3 sequences to IMGT reference sequences. For a sequence to be retained, a match of at least six nucleotides was required to both a V gene segment and a J gene segment. A rearrangement counted as productive if the CDR3 had no stop codons and remained in frame with V and J, and every other rearrangement counted as non-productive. Following IMGT convention, CDR3 was defined as the stretch from the second conserved V-encoded cysteine to the conserved J-encoded phenylalanine. In an earlier analysis of around 640 of the donors, sequences lacking an unambiguous match to a single V gene segment were excluded. In an earlier analysis of several hundred of the donors, V segments were called functional above 56.7% productive rearrangements and were called segregating when the between-donor standard deviation exceeded 5%. To diagnose cytomegalovirus status from the catalog of TCR beta chain sequences, a statistical classification framework was built. V and J gene assignment, in a later analysis, came from comparing TCR nucleotide sequences with IMGT/GENE-DB human TR gene sequences. A later analysis assigned CDR3 sequences and most-parsimonious VDJ recombination scenarios with the TCRdist pipeline. In a later analysis, each TCR beta chain was defined by its CDR3 amino acid sequence together with its V-gene family, and reads without a unique V-gene family were excluded. A later analysis removed 592 highly shared, low-generation-probability nucleotide sequences to deal with suspected cross-contamination and a sequencing artifact. For each public chain, a later analysis derived a clonal expansion index from normalized ranks of inferred template counts within each repertoire. In a later analysis, generation probabilities were computed using a VDJ recombination model fitted to out-of-frame rearrangements, and the results were checked against IGoR. In a later analysis, hypergeometric tests were used to score TCR-TCR, TCR-HLA and TCR-CMV co-occurrence, with a repertoire-size bias correction applied to TCR pairs. A later analysis estimated false discovery rates by permuting HLA or CMV assignments 20 times. In a later analysis, co-occurring TCRs were grouped using DBSCAN, and TCRdist sequence similarity was added for clustering within HLA-allele-positive subsets. For co-occurrence clustering, repertoires with fewer than 30,000 or more than 120,000 public chains were excluded, along with about five repertoires with anomalous nucleotide sharing. TCRdb retrieved this table from immuneACCESS and kept in-frame rearrangements only. Not all clones are present; in checked studies, unresolved V genes account for under half, and no reason is known for the remainder. Clonal size and the V and J genes are those of that table, whereas D and trimming came from the DNA. Present in this sample are some 56,000 clones, roughly 83% of which were seen just once. About 1.6% of the sample is held by the ten biggest clonotypes.

In total, around 600 healthy bone marrow donors made up the cohort. At the time of sampling, every cohort member was nominally healthy, though immune exposures that went unrecorded were likely present. Of the approximately 700 cohort members, approximately 300 had a positive CMV serostatus and about 350 had a negative one, while no CMV serostatus was recorded for the donor. A peripheral blood sample was collected from each donor, and TCR beta sequencing was performed on peripheral blood mononuclear cells. Genomic DNA was extracted from the blood cell samples with the Qiagen DNeasy Blood Extraction Kit. The TCR comes from a human donor in good health. The source material was PBMCs.

The CDR3 has the sequence CASSLEGQGSGYTF. The nucleotide sequence reads as follows: TGTGCCAGCAGTTTGGAAGGACAGGGCTCCGGCTACACCTTC. The rearrangement combines TRBV27 with TRBJ1-2, with 8 bases in between that match TRBD1. V and J are trimmed by 3 bases and 8 bases, and the gene matches miss 8 bases of the junction. The CDR3 sequence holds 14 residues, the cysteine and phenylalanine included. Only the CDR3 DNA is retained, 42 bases long and in frame from the first base. Per the germline V gene (reference sequence), MNHEY is the CDR1 and SMNVEV is the CDR2.